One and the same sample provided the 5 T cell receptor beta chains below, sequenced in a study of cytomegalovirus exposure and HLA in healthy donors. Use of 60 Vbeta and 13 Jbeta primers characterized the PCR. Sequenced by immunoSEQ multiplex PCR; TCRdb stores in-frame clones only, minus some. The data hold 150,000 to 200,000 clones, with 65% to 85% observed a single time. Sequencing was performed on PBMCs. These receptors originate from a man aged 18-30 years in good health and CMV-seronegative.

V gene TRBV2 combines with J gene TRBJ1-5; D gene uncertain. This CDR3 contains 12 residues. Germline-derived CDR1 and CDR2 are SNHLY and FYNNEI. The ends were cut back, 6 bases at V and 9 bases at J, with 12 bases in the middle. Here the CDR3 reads CASRTGGRPQHF. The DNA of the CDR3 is TGTGCCAGCAGAACTGGCGGGAGGCCCCAGCATTTT.

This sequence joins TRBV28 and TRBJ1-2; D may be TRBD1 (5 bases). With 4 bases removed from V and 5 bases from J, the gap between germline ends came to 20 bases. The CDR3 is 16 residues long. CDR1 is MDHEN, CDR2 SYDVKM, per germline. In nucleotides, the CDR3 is TGTGCCAGCAGTTCCTCCAGGGCAGGTTTACGTTATGGCTACACCTTC. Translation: CASSSSRAGLRYGYTF.

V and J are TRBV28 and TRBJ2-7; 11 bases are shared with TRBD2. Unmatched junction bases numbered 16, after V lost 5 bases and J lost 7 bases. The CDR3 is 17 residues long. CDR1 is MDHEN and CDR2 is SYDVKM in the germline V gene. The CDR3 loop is CASSRWDLAGGPGEQYF. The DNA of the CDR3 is TGTGCCAGCAGTCGATGGGACTTAGCGGGAGGGCCGGGGGAGCAGTACTTC.

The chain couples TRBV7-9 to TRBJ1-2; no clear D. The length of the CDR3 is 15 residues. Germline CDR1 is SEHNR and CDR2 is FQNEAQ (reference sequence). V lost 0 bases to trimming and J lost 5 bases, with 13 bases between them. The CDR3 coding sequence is TGTGCCAGCAGCTTAGCGGGAGTGGACTTGTATGGCTACACCTTC. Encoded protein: CASSLAGVDLYGYTF.

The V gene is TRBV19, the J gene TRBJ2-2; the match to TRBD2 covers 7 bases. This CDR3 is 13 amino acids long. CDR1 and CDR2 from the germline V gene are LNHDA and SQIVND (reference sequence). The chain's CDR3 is CGCGSDNTGELFF. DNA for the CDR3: TGTGGTTGCGGGAGCGACAACACCGGGGAGCTGTTTTTT. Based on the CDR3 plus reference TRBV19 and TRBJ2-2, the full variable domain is DGGITQSPKYLFRKEGQNVTLSCEQNLNHDAMYWYRQDPGQGLRLIYYSQIVNDFQKGDIAEGYSVSREKKESFPLTVTSAQKNPTAFYLCGCGSDNTGELFFGEGSRLTVL.